This T cell receptor (beta chain) was identified in a study of T-cell reconstitution after alpha-beta-depleted transplantation in children. Germline lookup yields CDR1 SQVTM and CDR2 ANQGSEA. The CDR3 is made up of 11 amino acids. Trimming took 6 bases from V and 3 from J; bases not matched to a gene: 2. The study, taken as a whole, reports: T cells produced anew were the main source of T-cell counts and diversity one year after transplant.

A word on this clonotype: No antigen is known for it.

Unique molecular identifiers were incorporated when the TCRbeta library was constructed. One entry per CDR3 protein results from TCRdb running MiXCR on the PCR reads. Here the sample spans a few hundred thousand distinct CDR3 sequences, 25% to 30% being singletons. The sequence was obtained from a boy in the first two years of life with Wiskott-Aldrich syndrome, due to receive a stem cell transplant. This material consisted of PBMCs, taken before TCRalphabeta/CD19-depleted stem cell transplant. The chain is built from TRBV29-1 and TRBJ2-7, with 7 nucleotides matching TRBD1. The CDR3, as DNA: TGCAGCGTCAACAGGGGCTACGAGCAGTACTTC. Protein sequence: CSVNRGYEQYF.